These T cell receptor beta chains were read from a single sample in a study of control samples from healthy donors and cancer patients. Produced via immunoSEQ multiplex PCR; TCRdb's table is partial and in-frame only. The sample yields about 140,000 clones, 80% to 95% seen once. Input material: blood. These receptors were obtained from a man aged 25 to 45 in good health. Both conserved end residues are part of each CDR3. Each record gives: CDR3 protein, CDR3 DNA, V gene, CDR3 length, J gene, clone size, D gene. D genes are given only for firm matches. Expanded clones get a size class; other rows say once, few or many, or leave the size out.

cdr3_aa: CASSSLLAGNEQFF; cdr3_nt: TGCGCCAGCAGCTCCCTACTAGCGGGGAATGAGCAGTTCTTC; v_call: TRBV5-1; cdr3_length: 14; j_call: TRBJ2-1; clone_size: NA; d_call: TRBD2
cdr3_aa: CASSSETGRDYGYTF; cdr3_nt: TGTGCCAGCAGCTCCGAGACAGGGAGGGACTATGGCTACACCTTC; v_call: TRBV11-2; cdr3_length: 15; j_call: TRBJ1-2; clone_size: NA; d_call: TRBD1
cdr3_aa: CASSQAQTGAYEQYF; cdr3_nt: TGTGCCAGCAGCCAAGCCCAGACAGGGGCCTACGAGCAGTACTTC; v_call: TRBV4-2; cdr3_length: 15; j_call: TRBJ2-7; clone_size: few; d_call: TRBD1
cdr3_aa: CASSVKDTGELFF; cdr3_nt: TGTGCCAGCAGCGTCAAAGACACCGGGGAGCTGTTTTTT; v_call: TRBV7-9; cdr3_length: 13; j_call: TRBJ2-2; clone_size: medium-sized; d_call: NA
cdr3_aa: CASSFNGGYEQYF; cdr3_nt: TGTGCCAGCAGTTTTAACGGGGGATACGAGCAGTACTTC; v_call: TRBV27; cdr3_length: 13; j_call: TRBJ2-7; clone_size: NA; d_call: NA
cdr3_aa: CASSVTSGGGAKNIQYF; cdr3_nt: TGTGCCAGTAGTGTGACTAGCGGGGGTGGAGCCAAAAACATTCAGTACTTC; v_call: TRBV19; cdr3_length: 17; j_call: TRBJ2-4; clone_size: NA; d_call: TRBD2
cdr3_aa: CASSERDRSYGYTF; cdr3_nt: TGTGCCAGCAGTGAACGGGACAGATCCTATGGCTACACCTTC; v_call: TRBV27; cdr3_length: 14; j_call: TRBJ1-2; clone_size: NA; d_call: TRBD1
cdr3_aa: CASSQDGGDKQFF; cdr3_nt: TGTGCCAGCAGCCAAGACGGGGGGGATAAGCAGTTCTTC; v_call: TRBV3-1/TRBV3-2; cdr3_length: 13; j_call: TRBJ2-1; clone_size: NA; d_call: TRBD2
cdr3_aa: CAIRSTNTEAFF; cdr3_nt: TGTGCCATCAGATCGACGAACACTGAAGCTTTCTTT; v_call: TRBV10-3; cdr3_length: 12; j_call: TRBJ1-1; clone_size: NA; d_call: NA
cdr3_aa: CASSLSSGGAGELFF; cdr3_nt: TGTGCCAGCAGTCTCTCTAGCGGGGGGGCCGGGGAGCTGTTTTTT; v_call: TRBV27; cdr3_length: 15; j_call: TRBJ2-2; clone_size: NA; d_call: TRBD2
cdr3_aa: CASSAGLARDTQYF; cdr3_nt: TGTGCCAGCAGCGCCGGACTAGCCCGAGATACGCAGTATTTT; v_call: TRBV9; cdr3_length: 14; j_call: TRBJ2-3; clone_size: NA; d_call: TRBD2
cdr3_aa: CATSDPEGAEAFF; cdr3_nt: TGTGCCACCAGTGATCCCGAGGGGGCTGAAGCTTTCTTT; v_call: TRBV24-1; cdr3_length: 13; j_call: TRBJ1-1; clone_size: NA; d_call: NA
cdr3_aa: CASSDAQGVNTIYF; cdr3_nt: TGTGCCAGCAGTGACGCACAGGGGGTTAACACCATATATTTT; v_call: TRBV28; cdr3_length: 14; j_call: TRBJ1-3; clone_size: NA; d_call: TRBD1
cdr3_aa: CASSGDTDTQYF; cdr3_nt: TGTGCCAGCAGCGGTGACACAGATACGCAGTATTTT; v_call: TRBV7-3; cdr3_length: 12; j_call: TRBJ2-3; clone_size: NA; d_call: NA
cdr3_aa: CAWSGGSTQYF; cdr3_nt: TGTGCCTGGAGTGGAGGGAGTACGCAGTATTTT; v_call: TRBV30; cdr3_length: 11; j_call: TRBJ2-3; clone_size: NA; d_call: NA
cdr3_aa: CASSEGNRLANEKLFF; cdr3_nt: TGTGCCAGCAGCGAGGGAAATAGGCTCGCTAATGAAAAACTGTTTTTT; v_call: TRBV9; cdr3_length: 16; j_call: TRBJ1-4; clone_size: NA; d_call: NA
cdr3_aa: CASSLVGSGATDTQYF; cdr3_nt: TGCGCCAGCAGCTTGGTAGGAAGCGGTGCCACAGATACGCAGTATTTT; v_call: TRBV5-1; cdr3_length: 16; j_call: TRBJ2-3; clone_size: NA; d_call: NA
cdr3_aa: CASSLTGGAGEQFF; cdr3_nt: TGTGCCAGCAGCTTAACTGGAGGGGCGGGCGAGCAGTTCTTC; v_call: TRBV7-3; cdr3_length: 14; j_call: TRBJ2-1; clone_size: NA; d_call: NA
cdr3_aa: CASSAGTASNQPQHF; cdr3_nt: TGTGCCAGCAGCGCCGGGACAGCTAGCAATCAGCCCCAGCATTTT; v_call: TRBV5-4; cdr3_length: 15; j_call: TRBJ1-5; clone_size: few; d_call: TRBD1
cdr3_aa: CASSRQGWNSPLHF; cdr3_nt: TGTGCCAGCAGTCGACAGGGGTGGAATTCACCCCTCCACTTT; v_call: TRBV6-5; cdr3_length: 14; j_call: TRBJ1-6; clone_size: NA; d_call: TRBD1
cdr3_aa: CASSFEYGYTF; cdr3_nt: TGTGCCAGCAGTTTCGAATATGGCTACACCTTC; v_call: TRBV28; cdr3_length: 11; j_call: TRBJ1-2; clone_size: NA; d_call: NA
cdr3_aa: CASSFTLAGNTGELFF; cdr3_nt: TGCGCCAGCAGCTTTACCTTAGCGGGGAACACCGGGGAGCTGTTTTTT; v_call: TRBV5-1; cdr3_length: 16; j_call: TRBJ2-2; clone_size: NA; d_call: TRBD2
cdr3_aa: CASSESGTGGGEQYF; cdr3_nt: TGCGCCAGCAGTGAGAGCGGGACAGGGGGTGGCGAGCAGTACTTC; v_call: TRBV10-1; cdr3_length: 15; j_call: TRBJ2-7; clone_size: NA; d_call: TRBD1
cdr3_aa: CAWSGEGGGF; cdr3_nt: TGTGCCTGGAGTGGAGAGGGTGGAGGCTTT; v_call: TRBV30; cdr3_length: 10; j_call: TRBJ1-1; clone_size: NA; d_call: NA
cdr3_aa: CASSPGPSTDTQYF; cdr3_nt: TGTGCCAGCAGCCCCGGGCCGAGCACAGATACGCAGTATTTT; v_call: TRBV5-4; cdr3_length: 14; j_call: TRBJ2-3; clone_size: NA; d_call: NA
cdr3_aa: CASSIGRVAANYGYTF; cdr3_nt: TGTGCCAGTAGTATCGGGAGGGTGGCGGCTAACTATGGCTACACCTTC; v_call: TRBV19; cdr3_length: 16; j_call: TRBJ1-2; clone_size: NA; d_call: NA
cdr3_aa: CASSYGYQPQHF; cdr3_nt: TGTGCCAGCAGTTACGGGTATCAGCCCCAGCATTTT; v_call: TRBV6-6; cdr3_length: 12; j_call: TRBJ1-5; clone_size: NA; d_call: NA
cdr3_aa: CASSVGSGGYNEQFF; cdr3_nt: TGTGCCAGCAGCGTAGGGAGCGGGGGGTACAATGAGCAGTTCTTC; v_call: TRBV9; cdr3_length: 15; j_call: TRBJ2-1; clone_size: NA; d_call: TRBD2